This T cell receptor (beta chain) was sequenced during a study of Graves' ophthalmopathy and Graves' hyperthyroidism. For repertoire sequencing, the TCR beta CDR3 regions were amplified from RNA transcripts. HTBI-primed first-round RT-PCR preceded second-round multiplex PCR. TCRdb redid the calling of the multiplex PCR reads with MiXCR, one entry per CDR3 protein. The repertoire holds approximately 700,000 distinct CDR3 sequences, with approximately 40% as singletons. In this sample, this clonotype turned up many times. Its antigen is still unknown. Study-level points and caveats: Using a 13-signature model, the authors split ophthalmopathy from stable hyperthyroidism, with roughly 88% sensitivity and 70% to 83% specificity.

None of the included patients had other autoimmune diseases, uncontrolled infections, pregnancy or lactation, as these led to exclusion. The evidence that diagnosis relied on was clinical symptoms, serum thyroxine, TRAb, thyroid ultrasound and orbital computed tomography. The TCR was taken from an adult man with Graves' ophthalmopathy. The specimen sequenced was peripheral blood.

In DNA, the CDR3 is TGCAGCGTTGAAGTCCAGGGAATGTATGGCTACACCTTC. Amino acid sequence: CSVEVQGMYGYTF. V usage is TRBV29-1 and J usage is TRBJ1-2; TRBD1 might be the D (5 bases). Looked up from germline, CDR1 is SQVTM and CDR2 is ANQGSEA. Trimming cost V 1 base and J 5 bases, with 11 bases left between them. The CDR3 runs 13 residues.